This T cell receptor (beta chain) was obtained from a study of Ad26.COV2.S vaccination and SARS-CoV-2 variants. Here immunoSEQ multiplex PCR was the method, and the copy in TCRdb shows in-frame clones only, minus some. The table includes about 350,000 clones, around 83% detected once. As for treatment: some 19 received Ad26.COV2.S at low or high dose, single or two shots; several received placebo; per-sample allocation not given. The investigators took samples on day 63 after the first vaccine or placebo injection. There are 15 residues in the CDR3. Deletions cut 0 bases from V and 0 bases from J, with 6 bases between. The germline V gene has CDR1 MGHRA and CDR2 YSYEKL.

The chain couples TRBV4-1 to TRBJ1-3; no reliable D call. The source is a person between 18 and 65 years old who received the Ad26.COV2.S COVID-19 vaccine or a placebo. The sequences come from peripheral blood, collected in a trial of Ad26.COV2.S vaccine versus placebo. The CDR3 nucleotides are TGCGCCAGCAGCCAAGATTGGGGCTCTGGAAACACCATATATTTT. This encodes CASSQDWGSGNTIYF.